This is a list of T cell receptor beta chains from one sample in a study of CD8+ T cells in alopecia areata. Here immunoSEQ multiplex PCR was the method, and the copy in TCRdb shows in-frame clones only, minus some. This repertoire shows 200,000 to 250,000 clones, approximately 70% found once; its top ten account for roughly 1.2%. Material: CD4+ T cells sorted from blood, obtained between weeks 43 and 45, from a patient treated with tofacitinib. These receptors originate from a human donor with alopecia areata. CDR3s include the opening cysteine and the closing phenylalanine or tryptophan. A D gene is named only where the DNA matches it firmly. Clone size is shown for a subset of rows, as once, few, many or a class of expanded clone.

TRBV5-6,.,once,TRBJ1-2,TGTGCCAGCAGCTTGCAGGGTGCAGGCTACACCTTC,CASSLQGAGYTF
TRBV29-1,.,.,TRBJ1-2,TGCAGCGTTGGTACAGGGTCCTATGGCTACACCTTC,CSVGTGSYGYTF
TRBV10-3,.,.,TRBJ1-5,TGTGCCATCAGTGAACCCCCAAATCAGCCCCAGCATTTT,CAISEPPNQPQHF
TRBV4-3,.,once,TRBJ1-2,TGCGCCAGCAGCCAAGACCTTCATGGCTACACCTTC,CASSQDLHGYTF
TRBV5-1,.,.,TRBJ2-1,TGCGCCAGCAGCTTGGCACAGGGTTATGAGCAGTTCTTC,CASSLAQGYEQFF
TRBV7-2,.,.,TRBJ2-1,TGTGCCAGCAGCTTAGCGTTCAACAATGAGCAGTTCTTC,CASSLAFNNEQFF
TRBV30,TRBD2,.,TRBJ2-3,TGTGCCTGGAGTGTACGCCTAGCGGGGGCCCTAGATACGCAGTATTTT,CAWSVRLAGALDTQYF
TRBV10-3,.,.,TRBJ1-2,TGTGCCATCAGTGAGTCGGGGGTCTTAGGCGCAGATGGCTACACCTTC,CAISESGVLGADGYTF
TRBV4-1,TRBD1,once,TRBJ2-5,TGCGCCAGCAGCCAAGGGTTTGGACAGGGAAAAGAGACCCAGTACTTC,CASSQGFGQGKETQYF
TRBV18,.,.,TRBJ1-1,TGTGCCAGCTCACCAAGAATGAACACTGAAGCTTTCTTT,CASSPRMNTEAFF
TRBV5-1,TRBD1,.,TRBJ2-5,TGCGCCAGCAGCTTGGAAACAGGGGTGGAGACCCAGTACTTC,CASSLETGVETQYF
TRBV2,TRBD2,.,TRBJ2-3,TGTGCCAGCAGAAGTTCGGGACTAGCGGGAGATACGCAGTATTTT,CASRSSGLAGDTQYF
TRBV18,.,.,TRBJ2-1,TGTGCCAGCTCCCCCGGAGGCGGGATTACAACCCACAATGAGCAGTTCTTC,CASSPGGGITTHNEQFF
TRBV4-3,.,few,TRBJ1-1,TGCGCCAGCAGCCAAGAGTATACAGACACTGAAGCTTTCTTT,CASSQEYTDTEAFF
TRBV10-3,.,.,TRBJ1-2,TGTGCCATCAGATTAATTGGAACAGATGGCTACACCTTC,CAIRLIGTDGYTF
TRBV7-8,.,few,TRBJ2-2,TGTGCCAGCAGCTTAGATTACAGACAACACGGGGAGCTGTTTTTT,CASSLDYRQHGELFF
TRBV25-1,TRBD2,.,TRBJ2-2,TGTGCCAGCAGTTCGATAGCGGGGCGCCAGAACACCGGGGAGCTGTTTTTT,CASSSIAGRQNTGELFF
TRBV29-1,.,.,TRBJ2-5,TGCAGCGTTAGTCAGGGCCGCGGGACCCAGTACTTC,CSVSQGRGTQYF
TRBV29-1,.,few,TRBJ1-1,TGCAGCGTTGTTTCCCCGGGCAGGGAAGCTTTCTTT,CSVVSPGREAFF
TRBV29-1,.,few,TRBJ1-1,TGCAGCGCGAGAACAGCTGAAGCTTTCTTT,CSARTAEAFF
TRBV19,.,few,TRBJ1-2,TGTGCCAGTAGTCGTCAACGGAGCTATGGCTACACCTTC,CASSRQRSYGYTF
TRBV5-1,.,.,TRBJ2-3,TGCGCCAGCAGCCCCGGGACACGGGCGGATACGCAGTATTTT,CASSPGTRADTQYF
TRBV27,.,.,TRBJ2-7,TGTGCCAGCAGTCCGGACAGAGCGAAATACGAGCAGTACTTC,CASSPDRAKYEQYF
TRBV5-1,.,.,TRBJ1-4,TGCGCCAGCAGCCCTGCAGCAACTAATGAAAAACTGTTTTTT,CASSPAATNEKLFF
TRBV9,.,few,TRBJ1-4,TGTGCCAGCAGCGTAGGAGGGGGTGAAAAACTGTTTTTT,CASSVGGGEKLFF
TRBV30,.,.,TRBJ1-6,TGTGCCTGGAGTGTACCTTTAGGACTTACGAATTCACCCCTCCACTTT,CAWSVPLGLTNSPLHF
TRBV10-3,TRBD2,few,TRBJ2-1,TGTGCCATCAGTGAGTCCCGCGGGACTACCAATGAGCAGTTCTTC,CAISESRGTTNEQFF
TRBV2,.,few,TRBJ2-7,TGTGCCAGCAGACTGTCGGCCAGGGGACCCTACGAGCAGTACTTC,CASRLSARGPYEQYF
TRBV30,TRBD1,.,TRBJ1-6,TGTGCCGGAACCGGGACAGGCGGATCACCCCTCCACTTT,CAGTGTGGSPLHF
TRBV25-1,.,.,TRBJ1-4,TGTGCCAGCACCAATACAGATGAAAAACTGTTTTTT,CASTNTDEKLFF
TRBV28,.,few,TRBJ1-2,TGTGCCAGCAGTCGCTCGGGGGCTTACTATGGCTACACCTTC,CASSRSGAYYGYTF
TRBV7-3,TRBD2,.,TRBJ2-3,TGTGCCAGCAGCCAAGGACTAGCGGGCACAGATACGCAGTATTTT,CASSQGLAGTDTQYF
TRBV6-1,.,once,TRBJ2-1,TGTGCCAGCAGTCCCGACAGTTTTTTCAATGAGCAGTTCTTC,CASSPDSFFNEQFF
TRBV7-2,TRBD1,.,TRBJ1-2,TGTGCCAGCAGCTCAACAGGGGGCGCCTATGGCTACACCTTC,CASSSTGGAYGYTF
TRBV9,.,.,TRBJ2-1,TGTGCCAGCAGCCCCCGGGCCGAGGGAGGCAATGAGCAGTTCTTC,CASSPRAEGGNEQFF
TRBV11-2,TRBD2,once,TRBJ2-3,TGTGCCAGCAGCTTTGCGGGGGTGATCACAGATACGCAGTATTTT,CASSFAGVITDTQYF
TRBV10-3,.,.,TRBJ2-6,TGTGCCAGCCGAACTGGGGCCAACGTCCTGACTTTC,CASRTGANVLTF
TRBV27,TRBD1,.,TRBJ2-6,TGTGCCAGCAGTTACCGCTCACCCGGGACAGCTCCATCCTCTGGGGCCAACGTCCTGACTTTC,CASSYRSPGTAPSSGANVLTF
TRBV9,.,.,TRBJ2-5,TGTGCCAGCAGCGTAGCTAATCAGGGACAGACCCAGTACTTC,CASSVANQGQTQYF
TRBV6-1,.,.,TRBJ1-2,TGTGCCAGCCACCCTTGGGGGGTTGGCTACACCTTC,CASHPWGVGYTF
TRBV30,.,.,TRBJ1-1,TGTGCCTGGAGTGCAGACAGGAACACTGAAGCTTTCTTT,CAWSADRNTEAFF
TRBV18,.,.,TRBJ2-2,TGTGCCAGCTCACCAGCGGCGAACACCGGGGAGCTGTTTTTT,CASSPAANTGELFF
TRBV6-1,.,.,TRBJ1-2,TGTGCCAGCAGTGAAGGACTATATGGCTACACCTTC,CASSEGLYGYTF
TRBV5-6,.,once,TRBJ1-6,TGTGCCAGCAGCTTGGGACAGGAAGGTTCACCCCTCCACTTT,CASSLGQEGSPLHF
TRBV30,TRBD1,.,TRBJ1-2,TGTGCCTGGAGTGCAAAACAGGGGGCTTGGAATGGCTACACCTTC,CAWSAKQGAWNGYTF
TRBV10-2,TRBD1,.,TRBJ2-1,TGCGCCAGCAGCCTCGACAGGGCCAAGTTCTTC,CASSLDRAKFF
TRBV30,.,.,TRBJ2-7,TGTGCCTGGACCCGGGACTGGAGCTCCTACGAGCAGTACTTC,CAWTRDWSSYEQYF
TRBV6-5,.,.,TRBJ2-7,TGTGCCAGCAGTTTCACAGGGAACGAGCAGTACTTC,CASSFTGNEQYF
TRBV7-2,.,.,TRBJ2-1,TGTGCCAGCAGCTTTGGGGCGGGTCGTTACAATGAGCAGTTCTTC,CASSFGAGRYNEQFF
TRBV29-1,TRBD1,.,TRBJ2-1,TGCAGCGCCACCGGGACAGGGTCCGTCAATGAGCAGTTCTTC,CSATGTGSVNEQFF
TRBV9,TRBD2,.,TRBJ2-2,TGTGCCAGCAGCGTTAGCGGGGGGGCCACCGGGGAGCTGTTTTTT,CASSVSGGATGELFF
TRBV6-1,.,.,TRBJ2-1,TGTGCCAGCAGTGTTACGGACAGTCTTGGGCAGTTCTTC,CASSVTDSLGQFF
TRBV15,.,.,TRBJ2-7,TGTGCCACCAGCAGAGATCCCCCGGGTGCGTCCAGCTCCTACGAGCAGTACTTC,CATSRDPPGASSSYEQYF
TRBV10-2,.,.,TRBJ2-5,TGCGCCAGCACCCCAGGGGGGGAGACCCAGTACTTC,CASTPGGETQYF
TRBV2,.,.,TRBJ1-2,TGTGCCAGCAGTGACGTCCTTTATTCTAACTATGGCTACACCTTC,CASSDVLYSNYGYTF
TRBV5-1,.,few,TRBJ1-2,TGCGCCAGCAGCCCTGGTGATACATACTATGGCTACACCTTC,CASSPGDTYYGYTF
TRBV27,TRBD1,.,TRBJ1-2,TGTGCCAGCAGCCGGAAAGGGTGGGGACAGGGGGCGCAAGGCTATGGCTACACCTTC,CASSRKGWGQGAQGYGYTF